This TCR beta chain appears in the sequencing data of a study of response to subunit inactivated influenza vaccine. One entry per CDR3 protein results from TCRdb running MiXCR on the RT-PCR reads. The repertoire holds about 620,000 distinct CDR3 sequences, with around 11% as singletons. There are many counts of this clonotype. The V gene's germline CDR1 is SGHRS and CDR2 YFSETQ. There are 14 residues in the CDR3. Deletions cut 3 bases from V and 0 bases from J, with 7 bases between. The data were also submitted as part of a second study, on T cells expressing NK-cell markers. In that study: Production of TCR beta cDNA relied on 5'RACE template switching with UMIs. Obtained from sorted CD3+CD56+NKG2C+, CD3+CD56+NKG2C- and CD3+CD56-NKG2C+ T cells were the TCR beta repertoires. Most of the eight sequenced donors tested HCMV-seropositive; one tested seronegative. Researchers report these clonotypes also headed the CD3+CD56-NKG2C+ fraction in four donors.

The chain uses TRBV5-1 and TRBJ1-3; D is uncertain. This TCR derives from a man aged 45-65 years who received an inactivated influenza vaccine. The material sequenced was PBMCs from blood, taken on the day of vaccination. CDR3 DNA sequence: TGCGCCAGCAGCTCAGGCACCTCTGGAAACACCATATATTTT. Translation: CASSSGTSGNTIYF.